This TCR beta chain originates from a study of response to subunit inactivated influenza vaccine. Findings of the study overall: The authors proposed limited new T cell recruitment per seasonal influenza vaccination.

V lost 6 bases and J lost 2; bases outside the gene matches: 9. CDR1 and CDR2 from the germline V gene are DFQATT and SNEGSKA (reference sequence). The CDR3 runs 16 residues. TCRdb reanalysed the RT-PCR reads using MiXCR and keeps one entry per CDR3 protein. The sample yields 150,000 to 200,000 distinct CDR3 sequences, approximately 10% seen once. This clonotype was seen a few times. Its specificity is unknown. Source: non-naive T cells sorted from PBMCs, taken roughly 47 days after vaccination. This sequence originates from a man in his fifties or sixties who received an inactivated influenza vaccine. V is TRBV20-1 and J is TRBJ1-5, with 11 bases that match TRBD1. CDR3 sequence (DNA): TGCAGTGCCCGGACAGGGGGCGCGGTAGGCAATCAGCCCCAGCATTTT. Translating gives CSARTGGAVGNQPQHF.